The 27 T cell receptor beta chains below were found in one sample sequenced in a study of blood T cell repertoires in COVID-19. The table came from immunoSEQ multiplex PCR; TCRdb's copy has only in-frame clones and leaves some out. The table has around 150,000 clones, more than 65% seen once. The material sequenced was peripheral blood. All receptors derive from an older woman with acute or convalescent COVID-19.

The chain uses TRBV7-2 and TRBJ2-7, with TRBD2 matching over 10 bases. Germline V gene lookup returns CDR1 SGHTA and CDR2 FQGNSA. The CDR3 runs to 15 residues. Trimming at V came to 3 bases and at J to 4 bases, leaving 6 bases not matched to a gene. This CDR3 is CASSLKGLATYEQYF. CDR3 coding DNA: TGTGCCAGCAGCTTGAAGGGACTAGCGACATACGAGCAGTACTTC.

The chain recombines TRBV3-1 (or the pseudogene TRBV3-2) with TRBJ1-2; D might be TRBD1 (6 bases). The V end lost 4 bases, the J end lost 5 bases, and 20 bases lay between the germline ends. The CDR3 covers 16 residues. CDR1 and CDR2 (germline): LGHDT, YNNKEL (reference sequence). This chain's CDR3 is CASSPVSWGRSYGYTF. For the CDR3, the DNA is TGTGCCAGCAGCCCAGTTTCCTGGGGGCGAAGTTATGGCTACACCTTC.

The chain couples TRBV29-1 to TRBJ2-1; D possibly corresponds to TRBD1 (5 bases). Germline V gives CDR1 SQVTM, CDR2 ANQGSEA. V lost 5 bases to trimming and J lost 5 bases, with 10 bases between them. The CDR3 runs to 12 residues. CDR3 loop: CSVQGGDNEQFF. CDR3 in DNA: TGCAGCGTTCAGGGCGGAGACAATGAGCAGTTCTTC.

This sequence joins TRBV28 and TRBJ1-2; no firm D call. The CDR3 runs 16 residues. CDR1 is MDHEN and CDR2 is SYDVKM in the germline V gene. Trimming stripped 2 bases from V and 4 bases from J, with 17 bases between. This CDR3 reads CASSLEVRIAAYGYTF. The CDR3 coding sequence is TGTGCCAGCAGTTTAGAAGTCAGAATAGCTGCCTATGGCTACACCTTC.

The chain recombines TRBV2 with TRBJ1-2, with D possibly matching TRBD1 (5 bases). The germline gives CDR1 SNHLY, CDR2 FYNNEI. The V and J ends lost 6 bases and 0 bases respectively, with 17 bases between them. CDR3 size: 16 residues. The CDR3 sequence is CASSLGRDPANYGYTF. CDR3 bases: TGTGCCAGCAGCCTCGGGAGGGACCCTGCTAACTATGGCTACACCTTC. The whole variable domain, remainder taken from reference TRBV2 and TRBJ1-2, is EPEVTQTPSHQVTQMGQEVILRCVPISNHLYFYWYRQILGQKVEFLVSFYNNEISEKSEIFDDQFSVERPDGSNFTLKIRSTKLEDSAMYFCASSLGRDPANYGYTFGSGTRLTVV.

The CDR3 loop is CASTLGGGEGYEQYF. The CDR3 bases are TGTGCCAGCACGCTGGGGGGGGGAGAGGGCTACGAGCAGTACTTC. The chain combines TRBV28 with TRBJ2-7, with 7 bases fitting TRBD2. The germline V gene has CDR1 MDHEN and CDR2 SYDVKM. This CDR3 is 15 amino acids long. V was clipped by 7 bases and J by 3 bases; unmatched bases: 12.

This clone was recorded once. The genes are TRBV6-1 and TRBJ2-2; weak D call: TRBD2 (6 bases). This CDR3 has 16 residues. V lost 3 bases and J lost 6, with 17 bases in between. The germline V gene has CDR1 MNHNS and CDR2 SASEGT. CDR3 coding DNA: TGTGCCAGCAGTGATTTGAGAGGGGAGGTGGCCGGGGAGCTGTTTTTT. Residues: CASSDLRGEVAGELFF.

V usage is TRBV10-3 and J usage is TRBJ2-7; 8 bases line up with TRBD2. This CDR3 spans 16 amino acids. CDR1 and CDR2 (germline): ENHRY, SYGVKD. The junction had 13 bases not matched to a gene; V was cut back by 3 bases and J by 6 bases. The CDR3 DNA reads as TGTGCCATCAGTGACCCGGGACTAGTGGAGTCGGTCGAGCAGTACTTC. The encoded protein is CAISDPGLVESVEQYF.

This clone has only a few counts. This sequence joins TRBV30 and TRBJ2-7; 7 bases align to TRBD2. Germline CDR1 GTSNPN, CDR2 SVGIG (reference sequence). This CDR3 spans 12 amino acids. Losses at the gene ends were 2 bases for V and 5 bases for J; bases not matched to a gene: 3. The CDR3 region is CAWSKGGNEQYF. CDR3 nucleotide sequence: TGTGCCTGGAGTAAGGGAGGGAACGAGCAGTACTTC.

The rearrangement uses TRBV18 and TRBJ1-4, with D uncertain. CDR1 is KGHSH and CDR2 is LQKENI in the germline V gene. The V end was cut by 3 bases, the J end by 7 bases, with 18 bases between. This CDR3 has 16 amino acids. This CDR3 reads CASSPASRGMGEKLFF. The CDR3 DNA sequence: TGTGCCAGCTCACCCGCCTCAAGAGGGATGGGTGAAAAACTGTTTTTT.

This clone has a single count. The chain links TRBV7-2 to TRBJ2-2; TRBD2 agrees at 10 bases. Germline CDR1 SGHTA, CDR2 FQGNSA. Trimming cost V 3 bases and J 6 bases; bases outside gene matches: 4. The length of the CDR3 is 15 residues. The CDR3 DNA sequence: TGTGCCAGCAGCTTCTCCAGCGGGAGGGCCGGGGAGCTGTTTTTT. Its protein product is CASSFSSGRAGELFF.

This chain links TRBV2 with TRBJ1-1; D is unclear. From germline, CDR1 is SNHLY and CDR2 FYNNEI. This CDR3 comprises 11 residues. Trimming stripped 5 bases from V and 2 bases from J, with 3 bases between. CDR3 residues: CASSPNTEAFF. The CDR3 coding sequence is TGTGCCAGCAGTCCAAACACTGAAGCTTTCTTT.

J is TRBJ2-7 and V is TRBV7-9, with 8 bases that match TRBD1. Germline V lookup: CDR1 SEHNR, CDR2 FQNEAQ (reference sequence). The CDR3 contains 16 residues. The ends lost 5 bases at V and 5 bases at J; junction bases unmatched: 14. The CDR3 DNA reads TGTGCCAGCAGCCCAGGGGGCATCCCGCCGGCCGACGAGCAGTACTTC. Translated: CASSPGGIPPADEQYF.

This chain links TRBV12-3 or TRBV12-4 with TRBJ1-1, with 7 bases identical to TRBD1. V was pared by 3 bases and J by 3 bases, with 1 base of the junction left unmatched. The CDR3 contains 13 residues. CDR3 in DNA: TGTGCCAGCAGTTTTGGGACAGACACTGAAGCTTTCTTT. Its protein is CASSFGTDTEAFF.

The chain has TRBV6-4 and TRBJ2-1; D possibly corresponds to TRBD2 (7 bases). The CDR3 runs 14 residues. From germline, CDR1 is MRHNA and CDR2 SNTAGT. The V end lost 6 bases, the J end lost 5 bases, and 14 bases lay between the germline ends. CDR3 in amino acids: CASSQQGGNNEQFF. CDR3 nucleotides: TGTGCCAGCAGCCAACAGGGAGGGAACAATGAGCAGTTCTTC.

This clone was seen just once. This chain links TRBV28 with TRBJ2-1, with TRBD2 as a possible D gene (6 bases). V lost 9 bases to trimming and J lost 0 bases, with 12 bases between them. This CDR3 is built from 14 residues. Germline CDR1 is MDHEN and CDR2 is SYDVKM. The CDR3 nucleotides are TGTGCCAGTAAACGGGGGTTCTCCTACAATGAGCAGTTCTTC. Translated, it gives CASKRGFSYNEQFF.

The chain is built from TRBV6-2 or TRBV6-3 and TRBJ1-6, with TRBD1 as a possible D gene (5 bases). Germline V CDR1 and CDR2: MNHEY, SVGEGT. V lost 5 bases, J lost 7 bases, and 21 bases lay in between. This CDR3 comprises 17 residues. As DNA, the CDR3 is TGTGCCAGCAGTCCCGAGCAACGCAGGACACAGAATTCACCCCTCCACTTT. Amino acid sequence: CASSPEQRRTQNSPLHF.

This chain joins TRBV3-1 (or the pseudogene TRBV3-2) and TRBJ1-3; the D gene is possibly TRBD1 (6 bases). The V end lost 5 bases, the J end lost 0 bases, and 8 bases lay between the germline ends. Germline values: CDR1 LGHDT, CDR2 YNNKEL (reference sequence). This CDR3 is built from 14 residues. The CDR3 here is CASSWTDSGNTIYF. The DNA for the CDR3 is TGTGCCAGCAGCTGGACAGACTCTGGAAACACCATATATTTT.

This chain connects TRBV2 to TRBJ1-1; maybe TRBD1 (5 bases). The germline CDR1 and CDR2 sequences are SNHLY and FYNNEI. The ends were cut back, 8 bases at V and 0 bases at J, with 19 bases in the middle. The CDR3 is made up of 16 amino acids. The DNA of the CDR3 is TGTGCCAGCGTAAGGTCAGGGTGGAGTATGAACACTGAAGCTTTCTTT. Its translation is CASVRSGWSMNTEAFF.

The chain couples TRBV3-1 (or the pseudogene TRBV3-2) to TRBJ1-6, with a tentative D call TRBD1 (5 bases). The CDR3 covers 12 residues. V lost 7 bases, J lost 9 bases, and 10 bases lay in between. Germline CDR1 is LGHDT and CDR2 is YNNKEL (reference sequence). CDR3 residues: CASTARGSPLHF. The CDR3 nucleotides read TGTGCCAGCACCGCAAGGGGTTCACCCCTCCACTTT.

This chain joins TRBV3-1 (or the pseudogene TRBV3-2) and TRBJ1-2, with 8 bases lining up with TRBD1. Germline CDR1 and CDR2: LGHDT and YNNKEL (reference sequence). This CDR3 is built from 14 residues. The ends lost 4 bases at V and 8 bases at J; junction bases unmatched: 9. The CDR3 spells CASSLSGTGGGYTF. CDR3 nucleotides: TGTGCCAGCAGCCTATCCGGGACAGGTGGAGGCTACACCTTC.

The rearrangement joins TRBV4-2 to TRBJ2-1, with D unresolved. Trimming took off 0 bases at V and 5 bases at J, with 11 bases between the two ends. The CDR3 runs to 15 residues. The germline gives CDR1 LGHNA, CDR2 YNFKEQ. The CDR3 loop reads CASSQDWQTNNEQFF. CDR3 nucleotide sequence: TGTGCCAGCAGCCAAGACTGGCAGACAAACAATGAGCAGTTCTTC.

This clone was seen a few times. The J gene is TRBJ2-5, the V gene TRBV5-4; D not certain. The CDR3 has 13 amino acids. V was trimmed by 1 base and J by 2 bases, leaving 6 bases between them. CDR1 is SGHNT and CDR2 is YYREEE in the germline V gene (reference sequence). CDR3 bases: TGTGCCAGCAGCTTGCCGACACAAGAGACCCAGTACTTC. The encoded protein is CASSLPTQETQYF. Full variable domain (remainder filled in from reference TRBV5-4 and TRBJ2-5): ETGVTQSPTHLIKTRGQQVTLRCSSQSGHNTVSWYQQALGQGPQFIFQYYREEENGRGNFPPRFSGLQFPNYSSELNVNALELDDSALYLCASSLPTQETQYFGPGTRLLVL.

The rearrangement joins TRBV5-5 to TRBJ1-1; unclear D gene. Germline V lookup: CDR1 SGHKS, CDR2 YYEKEE (reference sequence). The CDR3 spans 14 residues. The V end was cut by 4 bases, the J end by 11 bases, with 21 bases between. The CDR3 sequence is CASSPGEAGPGAFF. Here the CDR3 DNA reads TGTGCCAGCAGCCCCGGTGAAGCGGGCCCCGGGGCTTTCTTT.

This clone was counted between two and nine times. The gene calls are TRBV28 and TRBJ1-2; tentatively, D is TRBD1 (6 bases). The CDR3 covers 15 residues. CDR1 is MDHEN, CDR2 SYDVKM, per germline. V lost 5 bases and J 6 bases, leaving 19 bases between the germline ends. The chain's CDR3 is CASSPPPRGANGYTF. The CDR3 DNA sequence: TGTGCCAGCAGTCCACCCCCTCGGGGGGCGAATGGCTACACCTTC.

Of note for this clone: The same CDR3 arises from other DNA sequences in this sample as well. The chain carries TRBV7-2 and TRBJ2-7; D is perhaps TRBD2 (5 bases). V lost 2 bases to trimming and J lost 3 bases, with 11 bases between them. CDR1 is SGHTA, CDR2 FQGNSA, per germline. The CDR3 sequence is 14 residues long. The CDR3 loop reads CASSLTAGRYEQYF. CDR3 DNA sequence: TGTGCCAGCAGCTTAACGGCGGGCCGCTACGAGCAGTACTTC.

The chain joins TRBV30 to TRBJ1-5, with TRBD1 matching 8 bases. V lost 5 bases, J lost 4 bases, and 4 bases stayed unmatched. The CDR3 has 13 amino acids. Germline values: CDR1 GTSNPN, CDR2 SVGIG (reference sequence). This CDR3 is CAWGQGPNQPQHF. The CDR3, as DNA: TGTGCCTGGGGACAGGGTCCTAATCAGCCCCAGCATTTT.